This TCR beta chain was sequenced in a study of blood T cell repertoires in COVID-19. Study-wide background: Both acute and convalescent COVID-19 samples were obtained from the United States, Italy and Spain. Nucleic acid was either cDNA or gDNA, and it came from T cells, B-cell-depleted T cells, or PBMCs.

The germline gives CDR1 SGHRS, CDR2 YFSETQ. The CDR3 contains 14 residues. V gave up 0 bases and J gave up 9 bases, with 13 bases separating them. The assay was immunoSEQ multiplex PCR, and TCRdb's table has in-frame clones only and misses some. The sample yields around 140,000 clones, around 80% seen once. Individuals drawn from approximately 22 US areas were roughly 18 to 100 years old. The sample comprised PBMCs or T cells enriched from blood (not recorded which). This rearrangement joins TRBV5-1 to TRBJ2-1; D ambiguous. The source is a woman aged 50 to 60 who had recovered from COVID-19. CDR3: CASSLALLRSEQFF. The CDR3, as DNA: TGCGCCAGCAGCTTGGCACTCTTAAGAAGTGAGCAGTTCTTC.